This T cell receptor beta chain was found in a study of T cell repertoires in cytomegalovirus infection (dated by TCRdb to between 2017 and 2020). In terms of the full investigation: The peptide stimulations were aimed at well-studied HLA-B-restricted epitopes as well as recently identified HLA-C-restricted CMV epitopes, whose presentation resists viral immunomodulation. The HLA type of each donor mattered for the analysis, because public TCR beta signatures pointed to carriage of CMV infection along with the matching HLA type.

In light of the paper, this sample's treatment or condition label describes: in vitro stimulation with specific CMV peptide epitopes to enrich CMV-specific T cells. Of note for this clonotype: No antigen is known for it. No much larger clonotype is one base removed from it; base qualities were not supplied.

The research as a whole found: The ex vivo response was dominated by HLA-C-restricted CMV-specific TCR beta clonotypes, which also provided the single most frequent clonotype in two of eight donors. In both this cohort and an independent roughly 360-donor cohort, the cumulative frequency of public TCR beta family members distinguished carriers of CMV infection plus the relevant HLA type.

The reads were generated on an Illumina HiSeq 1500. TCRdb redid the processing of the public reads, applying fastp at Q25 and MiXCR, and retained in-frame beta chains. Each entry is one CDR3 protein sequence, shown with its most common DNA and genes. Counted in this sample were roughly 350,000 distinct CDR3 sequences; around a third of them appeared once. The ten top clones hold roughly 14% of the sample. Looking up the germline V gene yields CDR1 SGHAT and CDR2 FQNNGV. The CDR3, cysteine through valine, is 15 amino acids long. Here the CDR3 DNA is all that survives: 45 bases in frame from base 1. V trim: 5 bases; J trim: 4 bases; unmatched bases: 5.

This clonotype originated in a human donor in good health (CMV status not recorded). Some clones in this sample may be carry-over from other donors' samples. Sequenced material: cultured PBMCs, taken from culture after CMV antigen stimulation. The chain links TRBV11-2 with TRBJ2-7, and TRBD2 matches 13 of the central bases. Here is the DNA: TGTGCCAGCAGCCCCAGACTAGCGGGAGGATACGAGCAGTACGTC. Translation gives CASSPRLAGGYEQYV.